This T cell receptor beta chain was found in a study of tumor-infiltrating lymphocytes in primary liver carcinoma. Extraction of RNA together with DNA used about 17-30 mg of unsorted bulk tissue. Every patient had chronic HBV infection and was treatment-naive. About this clonotype: Its antigen remains unidentified. Mismatch with germline at one junction end may stem from a read error.

Germline-derived CDR1 and CDR2 are WSHSY and SAAADI. There are 15 residues in the CDR3. Study conclusions and caveats: Among the pair types, tumor region pairs showed more overlap than tumor-adjacent and tumor-blood pairs.

A primer matching the constant region was used to make TCR beta cDNA from approximately 520 ng of total RNA. Slightly modified ARM-PCR with three nested multiplex PCR rounds yielded TCR beta libraries. In the first two PCR rounds, TRBV1-TRBV30 forward primers were paired with a C-beta reverse primer, and each round lasted 10 cycles. TCRdb redid the calling of the multiplex PCR reads with MiXCR, one entry per CDR3 protein. The profile shows about 74,000 distinct CDR3 sequences, almost 70% of them singletons. This TCR was sampled from a man aged 40-49 years with primary liver carcinoma and hepatitis B virus infection. This chain joins TRBV10-2 and TRBJ2-5; D possibly matches TRBD1 or TRBD2 (6 bases each). Sequencing used liver tumor tissue from sampling region 4. Subset indicated: tumor region T4, right-lateral pole. The CDR3 loop is CAISESGRGGETQCF. In nucleotides, the CDR3 is TGCGCCATCAGTGAGTCAGGCAGGGGAGGAGAGACCCAGTGCTTC.